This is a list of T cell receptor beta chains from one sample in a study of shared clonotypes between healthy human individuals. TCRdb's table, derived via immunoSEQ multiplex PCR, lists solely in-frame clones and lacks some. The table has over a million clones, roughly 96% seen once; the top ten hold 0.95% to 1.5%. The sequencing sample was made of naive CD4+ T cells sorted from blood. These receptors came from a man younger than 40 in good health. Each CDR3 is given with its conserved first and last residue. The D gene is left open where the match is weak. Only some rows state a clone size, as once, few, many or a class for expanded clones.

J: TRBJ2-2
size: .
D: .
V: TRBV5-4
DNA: TGTGCCAGCAGCTTGGCCAGTACCGGGGAGCTGTTTTTT
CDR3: CASSLASTGELFF

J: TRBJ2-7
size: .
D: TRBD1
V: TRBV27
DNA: TGTGCCAGCATCCTGGGACAGGGCAATTACGAGCAGTACTTC
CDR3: CASILGQGNYEQYF

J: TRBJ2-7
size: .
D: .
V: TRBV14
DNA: TGTGCCAGCAGCCGCGGCAGAACCTACGAGCAGTACTTC
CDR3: CASSRGRTYEQYF

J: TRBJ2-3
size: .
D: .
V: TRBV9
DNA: TGTGCCAGCAGCTTCCCAGCAGATACGCAGTATTTT
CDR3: CASSFPADTQYF

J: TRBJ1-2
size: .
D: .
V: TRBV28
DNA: TGTGCCAGCCTCGAAATTGGGACAATCTATGGCTACACCTTC
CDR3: CASLEIGTIYGYTF

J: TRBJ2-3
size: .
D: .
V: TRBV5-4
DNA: TGTGCCAGCAGCTTGGGGCGAGACCGACCCACAGATACGCAGTATTTT
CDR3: CASSLGRDRPTDTQYF

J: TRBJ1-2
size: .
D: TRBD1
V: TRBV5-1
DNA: TGCGCCAGCAGCTTGGCGGGACAGGGAGGGTATGGCTACACCTTC
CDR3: CASSLAGQGGYGYTF

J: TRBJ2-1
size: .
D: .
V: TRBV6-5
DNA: TGTGCCAGCAGTTACCAGGGTACCCAATCTGAGCAGTTCTTC
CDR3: CASSYQGTQSEQFF

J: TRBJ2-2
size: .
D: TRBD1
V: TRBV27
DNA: TGTGCCAGCAGAGCGACCGGGACAGGGAACACCGGGGAGCTGTTTTTT
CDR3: CASRATGTGNTGELFF

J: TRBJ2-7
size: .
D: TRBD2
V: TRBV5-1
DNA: TGCGCCAGCAGCTTGTGGGGCGCAGGGACTAGCGGGACCTACGAGCAGTACTTC
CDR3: CASSLWGAGTSGTYEQYF

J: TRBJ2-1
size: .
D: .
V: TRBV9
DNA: TGTGCCAGCAGCGTAGGGTTAGCGGAGCCCAATGAGCAGTTCTTC
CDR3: CASSVGLAEPNEQFF

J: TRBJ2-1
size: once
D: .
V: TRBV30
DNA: TGTGCCTGGAGTCCGTGGCCCTCCTACAATGAGCAGTTCTTC
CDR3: CAWSPWPSYNEQFF

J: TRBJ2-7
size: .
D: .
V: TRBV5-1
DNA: TGCGCCAGCAGCCTCGACAGACGCTCCTACGAGCAGTACTTC
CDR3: CASSLDRRSYEQYF

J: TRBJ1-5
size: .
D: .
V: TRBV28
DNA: TGTGCCAGCAGTTCCCAGACAGGCGACCTTGGGCCCCAGCATTTT
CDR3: CASSSQTGDLGPQHF

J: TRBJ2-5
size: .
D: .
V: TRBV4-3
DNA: TGCGCCAGCAGCCAAGATTTATTAGTTGGGGGAGAGACCCAGTACTTC
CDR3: CASSQDLLVGGETQYF

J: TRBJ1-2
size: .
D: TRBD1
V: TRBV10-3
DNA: TGTGCCATCAGTCCCTTCTCGACAGGGGACTATGGCTACACCTTC
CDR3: CAISPFSTGDYGYTF

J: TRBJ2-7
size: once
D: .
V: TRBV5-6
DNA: TGTGCCAGCAGCTTTTCCCACGAGCAGTACTTC
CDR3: CASSFSHEQYF

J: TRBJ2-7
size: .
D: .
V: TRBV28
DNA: TGTGCCAGCAGTTTCCGGGACGGCGAGCAGTACTTC
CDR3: CASSFRDGEQYF

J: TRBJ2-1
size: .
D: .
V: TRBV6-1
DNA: TGTGCCAGCGCCGGCGGGACCTACAATGAGCAGTTCTTC
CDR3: CASAGGTYNEQFF

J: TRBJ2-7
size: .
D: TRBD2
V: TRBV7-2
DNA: TGTGCCAGCAGCTTAGACGTAGCGGGAGTACGCGAGCAGTACTTC
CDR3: CASSLDVAGVREQYF

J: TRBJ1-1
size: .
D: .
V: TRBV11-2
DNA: TGTGCCAGCAGCCCTGGGGGAGTAGGAGCTTTCTTT
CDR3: CASSPGGVGAFF

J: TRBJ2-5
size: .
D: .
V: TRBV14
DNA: TGTGCCAGCAGCCAAGATAACAGGGCACAGACCCAGTACTTC
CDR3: CASSQDNRAQTQYF

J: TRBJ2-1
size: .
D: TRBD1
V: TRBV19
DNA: TGTGCCAGTAGTCTTCGGACAGGGCAGAGCTCCTACAATGAGCAGTTCTTC
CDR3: CASSLRTGQSSYNEQFF

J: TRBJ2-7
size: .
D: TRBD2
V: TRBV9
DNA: TGTGCCAGCAGCGTAGTTCCTAGCGGCGAGCAGTACTTC
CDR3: CASSVVPSGEQYF

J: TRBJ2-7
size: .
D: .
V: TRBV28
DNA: TGTGCCAGCAGTTTGCTCGGGAACCTCTACGAGCAGTACTTC
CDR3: CASSLLGNLYEQYF

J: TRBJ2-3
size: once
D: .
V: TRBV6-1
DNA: TGTGCCAGCACTATGGGGAACGATACGCAGTATTTT
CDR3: CASTMGNDTQYF

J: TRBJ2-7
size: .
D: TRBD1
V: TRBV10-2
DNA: TGCGCCAGCAGGGGGACAGGGGGCTTCCACGAGCAGTACTTC
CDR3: CASRGTGGFHEQYF

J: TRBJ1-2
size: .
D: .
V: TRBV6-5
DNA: TGTGCCAGCATCCCCCAGAGCTATGGCTACACCTTC
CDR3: CASIPQSYGYTF

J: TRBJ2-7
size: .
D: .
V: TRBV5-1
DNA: TGCGCCAGCAGCCGCGGGACCCTCTGGGAGCAGTACTTC
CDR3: CASSRGTLWEQYF